The clone carrying this TCR beta chain was seen a single time. The sample is drawn from a study of blood T cell repertoires in COVID-19. TCRdb's copy holds only in-frame clones and misses some; the assay was immunoSEQ multiplex PCR. This repertoire shows some 70,000 clones, about 89% found once; its top ten account for roughly 0.58%. Trimming removed 4 bases from V and 4 bases from J; junction bases left unmatched: 10. Germline V lookup: CDR1 SGHDT, CDR2 YYEEEE. The CDR3 runs to 16 residues. Material: peripheral blood. The chain recombines TRBV5-6 with TRBJ1-4, with TRBD1 matching over 7 bases. This TCR was sampled from a man in his fifties or sixties with acute or convalescent COVID-19. Written as DNA, the CDR3 is TGTGCCAGCAGCCCCGGGACAGAAAGGTTTAATGAAAAACTGTTTTTT. As protein: CASSPGTERFNEKLFF.